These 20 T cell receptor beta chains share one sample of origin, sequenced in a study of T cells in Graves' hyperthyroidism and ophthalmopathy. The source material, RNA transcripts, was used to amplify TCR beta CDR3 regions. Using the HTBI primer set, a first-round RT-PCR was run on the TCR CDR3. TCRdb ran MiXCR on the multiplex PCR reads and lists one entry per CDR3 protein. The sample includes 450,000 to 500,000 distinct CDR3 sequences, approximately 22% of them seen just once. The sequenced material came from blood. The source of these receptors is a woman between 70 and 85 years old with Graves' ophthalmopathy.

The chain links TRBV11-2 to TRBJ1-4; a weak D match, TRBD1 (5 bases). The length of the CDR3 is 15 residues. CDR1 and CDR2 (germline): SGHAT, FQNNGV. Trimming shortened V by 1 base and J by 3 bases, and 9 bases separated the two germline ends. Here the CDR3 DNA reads TGTGCCAGCAGCTTAGTCCGGGGGGCTAATGAAAAACTGTTTTTT. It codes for CASSLVRGANEKLFF.

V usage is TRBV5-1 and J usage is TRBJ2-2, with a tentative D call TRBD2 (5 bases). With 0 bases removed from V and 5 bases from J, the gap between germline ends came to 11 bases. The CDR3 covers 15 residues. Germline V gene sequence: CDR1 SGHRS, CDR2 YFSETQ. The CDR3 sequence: CASSLELVKTGELFF. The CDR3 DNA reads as TGCGCCAGCAGCTTGGAACTAGTGAAGACCGGGGAGCTGTTTTTT.

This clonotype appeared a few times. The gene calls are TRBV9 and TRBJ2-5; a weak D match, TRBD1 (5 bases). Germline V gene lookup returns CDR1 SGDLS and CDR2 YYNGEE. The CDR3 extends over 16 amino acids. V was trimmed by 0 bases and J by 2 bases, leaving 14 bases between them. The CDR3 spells CASSVGPRAGQETQYF. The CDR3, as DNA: TGTGCCAGCAGCGTAGGTCCCAGGGCTGGGCAAGAGACCCAGTACTTC.

The CDR3: CASSSGLAVLYNEQFF. CDR3 sequence (DNA): TGTGCCAGCAGCTCGGGACTAGCGGTTCTATACAATGAGCAGTTCTTC. V usage is TRBV7-2 and J usage is TRBJ2-1, with TRBD2 matching over 11 bases. V was pared by 4 bases and J by 4 bases, with 6 bases of the junction left unmatched. Germline V gene data show CDR1 as SGHTA and CDR2 as FQGNSA. The CDR3 has 16 residues.

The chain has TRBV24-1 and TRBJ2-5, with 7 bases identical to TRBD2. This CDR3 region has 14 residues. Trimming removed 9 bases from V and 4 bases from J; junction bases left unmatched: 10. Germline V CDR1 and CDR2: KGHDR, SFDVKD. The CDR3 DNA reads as TGTGCCACCGGGTCTGGACTAGTCTCAGAGACCCAGTACTTC. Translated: CATGSGLVSETQYF.

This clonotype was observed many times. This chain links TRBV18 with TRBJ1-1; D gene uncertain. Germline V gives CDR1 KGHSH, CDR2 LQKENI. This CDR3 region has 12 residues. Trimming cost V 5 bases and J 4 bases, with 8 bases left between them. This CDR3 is CASSGRLTEAFF. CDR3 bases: TGTGCCAGCTCAGGCCGGCTCACTGAAGCTTTCTTT.

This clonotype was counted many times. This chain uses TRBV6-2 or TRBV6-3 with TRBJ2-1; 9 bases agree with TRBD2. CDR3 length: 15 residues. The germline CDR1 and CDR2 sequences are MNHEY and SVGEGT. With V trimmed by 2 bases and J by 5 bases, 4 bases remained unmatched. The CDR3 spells CASSYGSGSHNEQFF. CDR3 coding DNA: TGTGCCAGCAGTTACGGTAGCGGGAGTCACAATGAGCAGTTCTTC.

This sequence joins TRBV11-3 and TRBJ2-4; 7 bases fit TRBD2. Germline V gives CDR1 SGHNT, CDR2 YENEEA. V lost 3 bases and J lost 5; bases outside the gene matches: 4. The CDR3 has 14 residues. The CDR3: CASSLGGGENIQYF. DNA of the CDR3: TGTGCCAGCAGCTTGGGGGGAGGGGAAAACATTCAGTACTTC.

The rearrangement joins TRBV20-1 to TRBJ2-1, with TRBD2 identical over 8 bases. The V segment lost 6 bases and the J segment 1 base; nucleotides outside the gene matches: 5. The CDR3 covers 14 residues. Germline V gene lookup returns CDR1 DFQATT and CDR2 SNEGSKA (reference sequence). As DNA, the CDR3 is TGCAGTGCAATAGCGGGAAGATCCTACAATGAGCAGTTCTTC. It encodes CSAIAGRSYNEQFF.

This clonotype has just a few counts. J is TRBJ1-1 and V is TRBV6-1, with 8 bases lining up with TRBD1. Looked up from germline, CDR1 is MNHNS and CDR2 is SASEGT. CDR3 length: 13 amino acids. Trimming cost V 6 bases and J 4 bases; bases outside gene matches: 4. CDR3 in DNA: TGTGCCAGCAGGGTTACAGGGGGCACTGAAGCTTTCTTT. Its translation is CASRVTGGTEAFF.

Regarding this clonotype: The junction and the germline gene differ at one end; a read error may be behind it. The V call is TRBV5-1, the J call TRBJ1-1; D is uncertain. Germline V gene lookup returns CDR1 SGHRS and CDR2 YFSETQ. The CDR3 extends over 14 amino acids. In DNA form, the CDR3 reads TGCGCCAGCAGCTTGCACAACTTGAACATTGAAGCTTTCTTT. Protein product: CASSLHNLNIEAFF.

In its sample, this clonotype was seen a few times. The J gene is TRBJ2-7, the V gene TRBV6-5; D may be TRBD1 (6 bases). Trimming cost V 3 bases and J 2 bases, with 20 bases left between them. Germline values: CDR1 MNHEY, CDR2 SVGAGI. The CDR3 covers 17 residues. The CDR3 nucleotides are TGTGCCAGCAGTTATCAGCTCTCAGGGGATGGGACCTACGAGCAGTACTTC. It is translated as CASSYQLSGDGTYEQYF.

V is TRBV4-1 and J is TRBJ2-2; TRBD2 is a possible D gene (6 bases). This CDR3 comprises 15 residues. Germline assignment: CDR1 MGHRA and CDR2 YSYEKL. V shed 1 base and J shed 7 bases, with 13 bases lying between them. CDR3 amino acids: CASSQAGVGIGELFF. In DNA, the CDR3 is TGCGCCAGCAGCCAAGCGGGAGTGGGTATCGGGGAGCTGTTTTTT.

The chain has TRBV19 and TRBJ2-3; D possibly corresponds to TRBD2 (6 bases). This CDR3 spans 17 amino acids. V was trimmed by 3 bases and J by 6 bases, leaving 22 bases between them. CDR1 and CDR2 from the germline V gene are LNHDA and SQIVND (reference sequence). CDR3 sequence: CASSMSGIGGPGDTQYF. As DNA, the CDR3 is TGTGCCAGTAGTATGTCCGGGATCGGAGGGCCCGGCGATACGCAGTATTTT.

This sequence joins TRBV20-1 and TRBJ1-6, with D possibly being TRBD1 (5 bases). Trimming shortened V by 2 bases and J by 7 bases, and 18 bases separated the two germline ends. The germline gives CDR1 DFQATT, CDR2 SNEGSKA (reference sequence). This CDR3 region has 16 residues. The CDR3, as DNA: TGCAGTGCTAGACTTGGGGCGAGTACAAACAATTCACCCCTCCACTTT. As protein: CSARLGASTNNSPLHF.

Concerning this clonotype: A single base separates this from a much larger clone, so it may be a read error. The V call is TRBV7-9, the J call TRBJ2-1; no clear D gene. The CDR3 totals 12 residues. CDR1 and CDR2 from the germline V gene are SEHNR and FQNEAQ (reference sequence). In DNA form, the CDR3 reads TGTGCCAGCAGGTTAGTGTCGATTGAGCAGTTCTTC. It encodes CASRLVSIEQFF.

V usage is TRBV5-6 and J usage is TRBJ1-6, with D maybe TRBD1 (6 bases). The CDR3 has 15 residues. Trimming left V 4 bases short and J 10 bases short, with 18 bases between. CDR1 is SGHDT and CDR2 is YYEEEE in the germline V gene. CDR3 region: CASSARTAYTSPLHF. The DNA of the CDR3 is TGTGCCAGCAGCGCCCGGACAGCTTACACCTCACCCCTCCACTTT. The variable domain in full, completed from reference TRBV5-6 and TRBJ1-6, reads DAGVTQSPTHLIKTRGQQVTLRCSPKSGHDTVSWYQQALGQGPQFIFQYYEEEERQRGNFPDRFSGHQFPNYSSELNVNALLLGDSALYLCASSARTAYTSPLHFGNGTRLTVT.

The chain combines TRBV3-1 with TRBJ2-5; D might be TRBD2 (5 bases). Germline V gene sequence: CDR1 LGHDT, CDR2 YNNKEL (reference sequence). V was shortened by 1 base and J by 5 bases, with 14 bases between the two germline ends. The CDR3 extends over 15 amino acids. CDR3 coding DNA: TGTGCCAGCAGCCAAGTTCTCAGAGGGCTTGAGACCCAGTACTTC. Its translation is CASSQVLRGLETQYF.

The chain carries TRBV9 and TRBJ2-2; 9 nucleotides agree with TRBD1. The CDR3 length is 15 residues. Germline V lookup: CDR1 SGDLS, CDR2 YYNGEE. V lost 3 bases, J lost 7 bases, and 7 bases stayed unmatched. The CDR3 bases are TGTGCCAGCAGCGCCCCAAGACAGGGGGGCGGGGAGCTGTTTTTT. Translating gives CASSAPRQGGGELFF.

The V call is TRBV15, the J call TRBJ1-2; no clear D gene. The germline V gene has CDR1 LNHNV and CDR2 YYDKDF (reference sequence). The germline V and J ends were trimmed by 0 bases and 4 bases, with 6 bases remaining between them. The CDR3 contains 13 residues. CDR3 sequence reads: CATSRDQTYGYTF. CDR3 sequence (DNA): TGTGCCACCAGCAGAGATCAGACCTATGGCTACACCTTC.